This TCR beta chain was recovered during a study of OX40 agonist ivuxolimab in advanced cancers. As for the study in general: Ivuxolimab, which patients received intravenously every 2 weeks, was dosed at 0.01 to 10 mg/kg. Prior therapy, whether anti-PD-1, anti-PD-L1 or anti-CTLA-4, was allowed, and roughly 44% had some.

Whole-study findings and limits: Compared with others, partial responders at 0.1-3.0 mg/kg displayed clonal expansion among the lowest. Clonal expansion by week 6 occurred in CD4+ and CD8+ blood T cells (at 0.1 to 3.0 mg/kg).

Regarding this clone: What it binds is unknown.

V was pared by 4 bases and J by 4 bases, with 6 bases between. The CDR3 loop spans 11 amino acids. Germline V gene lookup returns CDR1 DFQATT and CDR2 SNEGSKA (reference sequence). Here immunoSEQ multiplex PCR was the method, and the copy in TCRdb shows in-frame clones only, minus some. The sample holds tens of thousands of clones, 84% seen once. The sequence was obtained from an adult with an advanced solid tumor such as melanoma, head and neck, liver or kidney cancer. The chain couples TRBV20-1 to TRBJ2-3; a weak D match, TRBD1 (6 bases). The source material was CD4+ or CD8+ T cells sorted from blood, sampled in a trial of the OX40 agonist ivuxolimab. This CDR3 is CSATGADTQYF. CDR3 bases: TGCAGTGCTACAGGGGCAGATACGCAGTATTTT.